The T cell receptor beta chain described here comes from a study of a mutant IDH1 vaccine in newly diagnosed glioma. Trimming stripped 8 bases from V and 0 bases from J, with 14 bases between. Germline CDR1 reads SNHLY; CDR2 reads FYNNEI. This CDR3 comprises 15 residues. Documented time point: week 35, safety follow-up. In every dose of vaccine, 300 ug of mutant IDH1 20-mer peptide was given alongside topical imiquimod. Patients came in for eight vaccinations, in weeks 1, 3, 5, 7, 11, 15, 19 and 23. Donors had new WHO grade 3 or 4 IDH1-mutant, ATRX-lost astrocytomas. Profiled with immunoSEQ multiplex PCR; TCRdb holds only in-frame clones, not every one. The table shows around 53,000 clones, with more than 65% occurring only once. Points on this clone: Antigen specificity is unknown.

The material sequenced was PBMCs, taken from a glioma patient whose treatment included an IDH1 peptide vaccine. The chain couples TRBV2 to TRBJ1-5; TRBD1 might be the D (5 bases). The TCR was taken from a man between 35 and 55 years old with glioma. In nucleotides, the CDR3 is TGTGCCAGCCACAAGGACACCCTTAGCAATCAGCCCCAGCATTTT. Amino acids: CASHKDTLSNQPQHF.